Following are 13 T cell receptor beta chains from one sample sequenced in a study of blood T cell repertoires in COVID-19. The assay was immunoSEQ multiplex PCR, and TCRdb's table has in-frame clones only and misses some. The sample has about 200,000 clones; approximately 84% are singletons. Sequencing was done on a sample of PBMCs or T cells enriched from blood (not recorded which). The source of these receptors is a man aged 40-49 years who had recovered from COVID-19.

The genes are TRBV3-1 (or the pseudogene TRBV3-2) and TRBJ2-1; 14 bases map to TRBD2. With 0 bases clipped from V and 9 bases from J, the junction kept 7 bases outside the gene matches. Germline assignment: CDR1 LGHDT and CDR2 YNNKEL (reference sequence). The CDR3 is 17 amino acids. The CDR3 DNA reads as TGTGCCAGCAGCCAAGATCAGGGACTAGCGGGGGTCGGTGAGCAGTTCTTC. This gives the protein CASSQDQGLAGVGEQFF.

The V gene is TRBV7-9, the J gene TRBJ1-1; the D gene is possibly TRBD1 (6 bases). Germline-derived CDR1 and CDR2 are SEHNR and FQNEAQ (reference sequence). The CDR3 consists of 14 residues. V lost 2 bases and J 4 bases, leaving 11 bases between the germline ends. CDR3 protein: CASSLNRDGTEAFF. In nucleotides, the CDR3 is TGTGCCAGCAGCTTAAACAGGGACGGCACTGAAGCTTTCTTT.

The V call is TRBV5-8, the J call TRBJ1-4; TRBD1 might be the D (6 bases). There are 16 residues in the CDR3. The V and J ends lost 5 bases and 3 bases respectively, with 17 bases between them. Germline CDR1 is SGHTS and CDR2 is YDEGEE. CDR3 loop: CASRPTGKVANEKLFF. The CDR3 DNA reads TGTGCCAGCAGGCCTACAGGGAAGGTCGCTAATGAAAAACTGTTTTTT.

Note on this clone: The sample carries other DNA sequences with the same CDR3. The chain combines TRBV29-1 with TRBJ1-1; D not resolved. Germline-derived CDR1 and CDR2 are SQVTM and ANQGSEA. Trimming took off 4 bases at V and 1 base at J, with 7 bases between the two ends. The CDR3 consists of 12 residues. CDR3 loop: CSVVRGNTEAFF. CDR3 bases: TGCAGCGTTGTCCGGGGGAACACTGAAGCTTTCTTT.

The V gene is TRBV9, the J gene TRBJ2-1; 8 nucleotides agree with TRBD2. J lost 11 bases, V lost 3 bases, and 10 bases had no gene match. In germline, CDR1 is SGDLS, CDR2 YYNGEE. The CDR3 spans 14 residues. This chain's CDR3 is CASSAYPREGQQFF. For the CDR3, the DNA is TGTGCCAGCAGCGCCTACCCCCGGGAGGGCCAGCAGTTCTTC.

This chain joins TRBV25-1 and TRBJ1-2; no clear D gene. This CDR3 is 11 amino acids long. V lost 4 bases to trimming and J lost 4 bases, with 4 bases between them. From germline, CDR1 is MGHDK and CDR2 SYGVNS. CDR3 nucleotides: TGTGCCAGCAGTGCGTTCTATGGCTACACCTTC. Translating it yields CASSAFYGYTF.

The V gene is TRBV2, the J gene TRBJ2-3; D ambiguous. V was shortened by 4 bases and J by 1 base, with 12 bases between the two germline ends. Germline V gene lookup returns CDR1 SNHLY and CDR2 FYNNEI. The CDR3 covers 15 residues. CDR3 loop: CASSVGHLGTDTQYF. CDR3 nucleotides: TGTGCCAGCAGTGTTGGTCACCTAGGCACAGATACGCAGTATTTT.

The V gene is TRBV5-1, the J gene TRBJ1-4, with 7 bases fitting TRBD1. V was pared by 2 bases and J by 6 bases, with 4 bases of the junction left unmatched. Germline CDR1 is SGHRS and CDR2 is YFSETQ. The CDR3 is 14 residues long. CDR3 nucleotide sequence: TGCGCCAGCAGCTTAAAAACAGGGGATGAAAAACTGTTTTTT. Translation gives CASSLKTGDEKLFF.

J is TRBJ2-4 and V is TRBV18; no clear D gene. V was pared by 2 bases and J by 5 bases, with 7 bases between. The CDR3 spans 13 residues. Germline V lookup: CDR1 KGHSH, CDR2 LQKENI. The CDR3 spells CASSPFEENIQYF. The CDR3 DNA follows: TGTGCCAGCTCACCATTCGAGGAAAACATTCAGTACTTC.

The J gene is TRBJ2-5, the V gene TRBV9; 10 bases are shared with TRBD1. CDR3 length: 15 residues. V lost 3 bases, J lost 5 bases, and 7 bases stayed unmatched. Germline CDR1 reads SGDLS; CDR2 reads YYNGEE. The chain's CDR3 is CASSGDRGPRETQYF. The CDR3 DNA is TGTGCCAGCAGCGGGGACAGGGGACCAAGGGAGACCCAGTACTTC.

The V call is TRBV28, the J call TRBJ1-2, with 9 positions matching TRBD1. Germline V gives CDR1 MDHEN, CDR2 SYDVKM. This CDR3 spans 14 amino acids. V lost 5 bases to trimming and J lost 8 bases; unmatched junction nucleotides: 9. The CDR3 sequence: CASSPDRGSWGYTF. DNA for the CDR3: TGTGCCAGCAGTCCGGACAGGGGTTCCTGGGGCTACACCTTC.

The V gene is TRBV5-4, the J gene TRBJ1-1; 11 bases map to TRBD1. Germline-derived CDR1 and CDR2 are SGHNT and YYREEE (reference sequence). CDR3 size: 14 residues. J lost 6 bases, V lost 3 bases, and 4 bases had no gene match. The CDR3 sequence: CASSSRTGGPEAFF. For the CDR3, the DNA is TGTGCCAGCAGCTCGAGGACAGGGGGCCCTGAAGCTTTCTTT.

The genes are TRBV19 and TRBJ1-5; TRBD1 aligns across 10 bases. There are 15 residues in the CDR3. CDR1 and CDR2 (germline): LNHDA, SQIVND (reference sequence). V shed 6 bases, J shed 2 bases, and the junction held 4 bases outside the gene matches. This CDR3 reads CASRTGTGGNQPQHF. The CDR3 region has the DNA TGTGCCAGTAGGACCGGGACAGGGGGCAATCAGCCCCAGCATTTT.